This is a list of T cell receptor beta chains from one sample in a study of cytomegalovirus exposure and HLA in healthy donors. The protocol was immunoSEQ multiplex PCR, while the TCRdb copy is restricted to in-frame clones and leaves out a portion. Of over 150,000 clones in the sample, 65% to 80% were seen once. Sequenced material: PBMCs. The receptors derive from a woman between 50 and 59 years old in good health and CMV-seropositive. Each CDR3 is given with its conserved first and last residue. Each record gives: V gene, J gene, CDR3 length, clone size, D gene, CDR3 DNA, CDR3 protein. D genes are given only for firm matches. Part of the rows lack a size; the others show once, few, many or a class for expanded clones.

TRBV2	TRBJ1-3	15	-	TRBD1	TGTGCCAGCAGCGGACAGGGGGTGTCTGGAAACACCATATATTTT	CASSGQGVSGNTIYF
TRBV29-1	TRBJ1-2	13	-	-	TGCAGCGTCGCCTCTGGGGGCGACTATGGCTACACCTTC	CSVASGGDYGYTF
TRBV6-5	TRBJ1-2	15	-	TRBD1	TGTGCCAGCAGTTACTCAGGACAGGGGAGTTATGGCTACACCTTC	CASSYSGQGSYGYTF
TRBV5-4	TRBJ2-5	14	-	TRBD2	TGTGCCAGCAGCCCGACTAGCGGGGAAGAGACCCAGTACTTC	CASSPTSGEETQYF
TRBV20-1	TRBJ1-1	11	-	-	TGCAGTGCCCCTACCCACACTGAAGCTTTCTTT	CSAPTHTEAFF
TRBV11-2	TRBJ2-6	18	-	TRBD2	TGTGCCAGCAGCAGACTAGCGGGGGAAATTACTGGGGCCAACGTCCTGACTTTC	CASSRLAGEITGANVLTF
TRBV5-1	TRBJ2-7	14	-	TRBD1	TGCGCCAGCGCCGAACAGGGGGCCGGGGACGAGCAGTACTTC	CASAEQGAGDEQYF
TRBV6-6	TRBJ1-1	15	-	-	TGTGCCAGCAGGGATCAAGTCAGGGGTCAAACTGGGGCTTTCTTT	CASRDQVRGQTGAFF
TRBV27	TRBJ2-4	17	few	-	TGTGCCAGCAGTTTACAGTTTGGCGGACTAGCCAAAAACATTCAGTACTTC	CASSLQFGGLAKNIQYF
TRBV12-5	TRBJ1-6	17	-	TRBD1	TGTGCTAGTGGTTTGAAAACGACAGGGGTATGGAATTCACCCCTCCACTTT	CASGLKTTGVWNSPLHF
TRBV4-1	TRBJ1-5	20	-	TRBD1	TGCGCCAGCAGCCAAGATGGGCCAGGGGGCACCCCGGGGGGCAATCAGCCCCAGCATTTT	CASSQDGPGGTPGGNQPQHF
TRBV5-1	TRBJ1-2	15	-	TRBD1	TGCGCCAGCAGTCGGGACAGGGGGTCCTTCTATGGCTACACCTTC	CASSRDRGSFYGYTF
TRBV11-2	TRBJ1-1	15	-	-	TGTGCCAGCAGCTTAGCTCTGGGGAGGAACACTGAAGCTTTCTTT	CASSLALGRNTEAFF
TRBV7-7	TRBJ1-1	13	-	-	TGTGCCAGCAGCTTAAGGAGGAACACTGAAGCTTTCTTT	CASSLRRNTEAFF
TRBV7-9	TRBJ2-7	18	-	-	TGTGCCAGCAGCGGACAAGAGGGGGGGACACCATACCTCTACGAGCAGTACTTC	CASSGQEGGTPYLYEQYF
TRBV10-3	TRBJ1-2	13	-	-	TGTGCCATCAGAGGAGTAGCTAACTATGGCTACACCTTC	CAIRGVANYGYTF
TRBV5-4	TRBJ2-5	13	few	TRBD1	TGTGCCAGCAGCTTACAGGGGGGAGAGACCCAGTACTTC	CASSLQGGETQYF
TRBV4-1	TRBJ2-7	15	-	TRBD1	TGCGCCAGCAGTACGACAGGGGGACTCTCCTACGAGCAGTACTTC	CASSTTGGLSYEQYF
TRBV19	TRBJ2-2	13	-	-	TGTGCCAGTAGTACAGGGTTCTCCGGGGAGCTGTTTTTT	CASSTGFSGELFF
TRBV18	TRBJ1-1	14	few	-	TGTGCCAGCTCACCCGTACAGGGGAACACTGAAGCTTTCTTT	CASSPVQGNTEAFF
TRBV6-5	TRBJ1-1	16	-	-	TGTGCCAGCAGTTCCGGGGGGGTAAGAGGGAACACTGAAGCTTTCTTT	CASSSGGVRGNTEAFF
TRBV5-1	TRBJ2-3	15	-	TRBD2	TGCGCCAGCAGCTTGGAGCGGGGCAACACAGATACGCAGTATTTT	CASSLERGNTDTQYF
TRBV10-2	TRBJ1-4	12	-	-	TGCGCCAGCAGTGAGAATAGAGAAAAACTGTTTTTT	CASSENREKLFF
TRBV6-6	TRBJ1-2	13	once	-	TGTGCCAGCAGTTACGGGACAATCGGTGGCTACACCTTC	CASSYGTIGGYTF
TRBV5-6	TRBJ1-1	13	-	-	TGTGCCAGCAGCCGACGGGGGAACACTGAAGCTTTCTTT	CASSRRGNTEAFF
TRBV30	TRBJ1-2	15	few	TRBD1	TGTGCCTGGAGTGCCGGGACAGCCATCGCCTATGGCTACACCTTC	CAWSAGTAIAYGYTF
TRBV6-6	TRBJ1-5	16	-	TRBD1	TGTGCCAGCAGTTTTCGAAAAGACAGGGGGTGGCAGCCCCAGCATTTT	CASSFRKDRGWQPQHF
TRBV25-1	TRBJ1-1	15	few	-	TGTGCCAGCAGTGACAGCGCAGGGCTCGGGACTGAAGCTTTCTTT	CASSDSAGLGTEAFF
TRBV6-1	TRBJ2-1	16	-	TRBD2	TGTGCCAGCAGTGAAGGTTGGGTAGCGGGGGGGAATGAGCAGTTCTTC	CASSEGWVAGGNEQFF
TRBV29-1	TRBJ2-6	15	-	-	TGCAGCGTTGAAGTCCGGTCGTGGGGGGCCAACGTCCTGACTTTC	CSVEVRSWGANVLTF
TRBV9	TRBJ2-1	15	-	TRBD1	TGTGCCAGCAGCGCCCCCCAAGGGGGCCACAATGAGCAGTTCTTC	CASSAPQGGHNEQFF
TRBV27	TRBJ1-2	14	-	TRBD1	TGTGCCAGCAGCAACTTCGACAGGGAGAGTGGCTACACCTTC	CASSNFDRESGYTF
TRBV10-3	TRBJ2-1	15	-	-	TGTGCCATCACTAGGGACCGGGGGTTATTCAATGAGCAGTTCTTC	CAITRDRGLFNEQFF
TRBV5-1	TRBJ2-2	13	-	TRBD1	TGCGCCAGCAGCTCCACAGGGGTCGGGGAGCTGTTTTTT	CASSSTGVGELFF
TRBV19	TRBJ2-3	13	many	TRBD2	TGTGCCAGCGGGGGGGCCCAGCAAGATACGCAGTATTTT	CASGGAQQDTQYF
TRBV30	TRBJ1-1	14	-	-	TGTGCCTGGGGCTTCGGACAGTTGAACACTGAAGCTTTCTTT	CAWGFGQLNTEAFF
TRBV11-2	TRBJ2-1	14	-	-	TGTGCCAGCAGAACCGGTGGGACTTACAATGAGCAGTTCTTC	CASRTGGTYNEQFF
TRBV5-6	TRBJ1-3	13	few	-	TGTGCCAGCAGCCCAAACAAGGGAAACACCATATATTTT	CASSPNKGNTIYF
TRBV5-1	TRBJ2-1	15	-	-	TGCGCCAGCAGCTTGGGCTTAGCGGAAGGCAATGAGCAGTTCTTC	CASSLGLAEGNEQFF
TRBV5-1	TRBJ1-2	15	few	-	TGCGCCAGCAGCTTGGATATGGGCAGGGGTTACGGCTACACCTTC	CASSLDMGRGYGYTF
TRBV11-2	TRBJ2-1	15	-	-	TGTGCCAGCAGCCAGACCCGCTTCAGGGATGGTGAGCAGTTCTTC	CASSQTRFRDGEQFF
TRBV5-8	TRBJ2-3	14	-	-	TGTGCCAGCAGCTTCGGACAGCTCACAGATACGCAGTATTTT	CASSFGQLTDTQYF
TRBV6-5	TRBJ1-5	13	-	-	TGTGCCAGCAGGTGGACAGAGGATCAGCCCCAGCATTTT	CASRWTEDQPQHF
TRBV6-5	TRBJ1-2	15	-	TRBD1	TGTGCCAGCAGTTCCTACCCGACAGGGTCTTATGGCTACACCTTC	CASSSYPTGSYGYTF
TRBV30	TRBJ1-3	12	once	-	TGTGCCTGGGATCGGGCTGGAAACACCATATATTTT	CAWDRAGNTIYF
TRBV2	TRBJ1-3	14	-	-	TGTGCCAGCAGTGAAGGTAGCTCTGGAAACACCATATATTTT	CASSEGSSGNTIYF
TRBV6-6	TRBJ1-2	14	few	TRBD1	TGTGCCAGCAGTTACTCGGACAGGGTAAATGGCTACACCTTC	CASSYSDRVNGYTF
TRBV6-1	TRBJ2-7	13	-	-	TGTGCCAGCAGGTACACCACCTTGAGCGAGCAGTACTTC	CASRYTTLSEQYF
TRBV10-2	TRBJ2-7	13	-	-	TGCGCCAGCAGTGAGTCTAGATCCCACGAGCAGTACTTC	CASSESRSHEQYF
TRBV4-1	TRBJ2-3	15	-	TRBD2	TGCGCCAGCCGAGGGACTAGCGGGGGGAGGGATACGCAGTATTTT	CASRGTSGGRDTQYF
TRBV7-7	TRBJ2-3	15	-	-	TGTGCCAGCAGCCATGGGCTAGGGAGCGCAGATACGCAGTATTTT	CASSHGLGSADTQYF
TRBV2	TRBJ1-6	13	-	-	TGTGCCAGCCTAAAGCAGGGGAGTTCACCCCTCCACTTT	CASLKQGSSPLHF
TRBV7-8	TRBJ2-2	18	-	TRBD2	TGTGCCAGCAGCTTACGGATGAGGGGACTAGCCAACACCGGGGAGCTGTTTTTT	CASSLRMRGLANTGELFF
TRBV2	TRBJ2-7	13	-	TRBD2	TGTGCCAGCGGGGGACTAGCGGCGGGGGAGCAGTACTTC	CASGGLAAGEQYF
TRBV6-1	TRBJ1-4	15	-	TRBD1	TGTGCCAGCAGTCGGTCGGGACAGGGGAATGAAAAACTGTTTTTT	CASSRSGQGNEKLFF
TRBV2	TRBJ2-3	15	-	TRBD2	TGTGCCAGCAGTGAACTAGCGGGGGTGTTAGATACGCAGTATTTT	CASSELAGVLDTQYF
TRBV15	TRBJ1-6	13	-	-	TGTGCCACCAGCAACAAATACACCTCACCCCTCCACTTT	CATSNKYTSPLHF